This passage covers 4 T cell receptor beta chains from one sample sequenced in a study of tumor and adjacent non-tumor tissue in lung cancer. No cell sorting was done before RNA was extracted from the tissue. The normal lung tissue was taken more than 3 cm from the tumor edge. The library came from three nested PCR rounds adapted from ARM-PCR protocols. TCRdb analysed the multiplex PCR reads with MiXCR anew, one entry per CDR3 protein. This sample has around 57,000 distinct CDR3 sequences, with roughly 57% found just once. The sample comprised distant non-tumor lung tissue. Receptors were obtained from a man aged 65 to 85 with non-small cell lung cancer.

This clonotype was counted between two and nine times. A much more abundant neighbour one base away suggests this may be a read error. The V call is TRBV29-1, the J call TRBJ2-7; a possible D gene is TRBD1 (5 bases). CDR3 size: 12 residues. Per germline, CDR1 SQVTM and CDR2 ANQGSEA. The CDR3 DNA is TGCAGCGTTTTGGACATTACCTACGGGCAGTACTTC. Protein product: CSVLDITYGQYF.

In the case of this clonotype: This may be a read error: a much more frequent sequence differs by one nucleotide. CDR3: CTSREDWGAGELFF. CDR3 nucleotides: TGTACCAGCAGGGAGGACTGGGGCGCCGGGGAGCTGTTTTTT. V is TRBV12-3 or TRBV12-4 and J is TRBJ2-2, with D possibly TRBD2 on 6 matching bases. This CDR3 has 14 residues.

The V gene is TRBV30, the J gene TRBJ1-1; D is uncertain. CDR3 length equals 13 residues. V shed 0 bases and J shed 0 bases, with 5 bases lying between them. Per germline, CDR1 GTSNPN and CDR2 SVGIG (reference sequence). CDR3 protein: CAWSVALNTEAFF. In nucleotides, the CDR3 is TGTGCCTGGAGTGTGGCATTGAACACTGAAGCTTTCTTT.

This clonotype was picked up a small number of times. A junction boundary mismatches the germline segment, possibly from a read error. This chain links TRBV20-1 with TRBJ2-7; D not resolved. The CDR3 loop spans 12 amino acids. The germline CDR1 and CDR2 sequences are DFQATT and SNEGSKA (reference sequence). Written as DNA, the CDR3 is TGCAGTGCTAGTACCGACACCTACGAGCAGTCCTTC. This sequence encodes CSASTDTYEQSF.